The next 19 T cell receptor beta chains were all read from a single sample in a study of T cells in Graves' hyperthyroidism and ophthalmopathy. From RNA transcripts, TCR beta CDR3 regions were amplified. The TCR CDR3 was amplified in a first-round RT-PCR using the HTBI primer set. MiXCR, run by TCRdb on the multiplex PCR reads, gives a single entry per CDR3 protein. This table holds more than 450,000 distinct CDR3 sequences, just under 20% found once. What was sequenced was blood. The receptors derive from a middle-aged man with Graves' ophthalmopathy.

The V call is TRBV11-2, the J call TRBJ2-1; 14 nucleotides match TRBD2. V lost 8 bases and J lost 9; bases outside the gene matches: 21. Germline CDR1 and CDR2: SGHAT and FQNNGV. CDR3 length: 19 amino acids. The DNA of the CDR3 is TGTGCCAGCGGATACCCCCCTACCGGGACTAGCGGGAGCTGGGGTGAGCAGTTCTTC. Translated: CASGYPPTGTSGSWGEQFF.

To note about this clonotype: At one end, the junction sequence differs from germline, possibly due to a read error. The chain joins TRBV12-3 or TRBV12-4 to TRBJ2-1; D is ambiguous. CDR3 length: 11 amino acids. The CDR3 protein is CASSLYTEQFF. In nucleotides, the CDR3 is TGTGCCAGCAGTTTATACACTGAGCAGTTCTTC.

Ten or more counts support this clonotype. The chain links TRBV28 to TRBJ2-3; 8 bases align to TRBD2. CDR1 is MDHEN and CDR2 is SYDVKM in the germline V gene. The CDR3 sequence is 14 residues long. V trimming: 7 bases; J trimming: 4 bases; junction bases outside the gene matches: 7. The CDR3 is CASIEREISDTQYF. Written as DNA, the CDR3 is TGTGCCAGCATTGAGCGGGAGATCTCAGATACGCAGTATTTT.

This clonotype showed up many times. CDR3 loop: CASSPGSFNTEAFF. Here the CDR3 DNA reads TGTGCCAGCTCACCAGGATCGTTTAACACTGAAGCTTTCTTT. The V call is TRBV18, the J call TRBJ1-1; D gene unclear. V was cut by 2 bases and J by 2 bases, with 9 bases left in between. CDR1 KGHSH and CDR2 LQKENI come from the germline V gene. CDR3 length equals 14 residues.

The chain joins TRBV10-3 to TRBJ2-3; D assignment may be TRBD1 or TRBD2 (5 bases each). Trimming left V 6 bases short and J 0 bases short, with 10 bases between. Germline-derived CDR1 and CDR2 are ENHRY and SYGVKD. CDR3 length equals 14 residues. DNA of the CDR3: TGTGCCATCAGAAGGGACCTAAGCACAGATACGCAGTATTTT. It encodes CAIRRDLSTDTQYF.

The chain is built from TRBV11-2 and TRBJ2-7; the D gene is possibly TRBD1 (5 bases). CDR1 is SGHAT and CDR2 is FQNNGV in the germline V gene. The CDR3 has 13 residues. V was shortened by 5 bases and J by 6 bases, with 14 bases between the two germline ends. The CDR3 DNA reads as TGTGCCAGCAGCCAGCGCATAGGGGCCGAGCAGTACTTC. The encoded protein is CASSQRIGAEQYF.

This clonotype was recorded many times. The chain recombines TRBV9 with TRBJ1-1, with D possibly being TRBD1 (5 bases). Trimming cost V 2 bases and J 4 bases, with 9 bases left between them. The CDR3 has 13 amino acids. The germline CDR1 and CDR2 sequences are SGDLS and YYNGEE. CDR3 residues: CASSVGRATEAFF. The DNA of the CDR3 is TGTGCCAGCAGCGTTGGCAGGGCCACTGAAGCTTTCTTT.

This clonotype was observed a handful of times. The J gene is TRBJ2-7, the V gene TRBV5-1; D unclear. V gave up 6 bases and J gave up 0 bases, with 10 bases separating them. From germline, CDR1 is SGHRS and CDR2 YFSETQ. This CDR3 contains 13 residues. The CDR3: CASTSFGSYEQYF. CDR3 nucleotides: TGCGCCAGCACCTCCTTTGGCTCCTACGAGCAGTACTTC.

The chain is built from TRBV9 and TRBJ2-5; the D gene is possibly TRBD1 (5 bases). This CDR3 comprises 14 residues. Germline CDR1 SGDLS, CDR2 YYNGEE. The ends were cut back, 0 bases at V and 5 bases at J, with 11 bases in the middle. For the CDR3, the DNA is TGTGCCAGCAGCGTAGGGGCAGCAGGGGAGACCCAGTACTTC. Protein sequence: CASSVGAAGETQYF.

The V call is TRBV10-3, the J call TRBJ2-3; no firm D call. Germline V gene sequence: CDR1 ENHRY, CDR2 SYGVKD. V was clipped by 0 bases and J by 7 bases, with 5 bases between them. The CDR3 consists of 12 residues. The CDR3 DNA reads TGTGCCATCAGTGAGTCGCCGAATACGCAGTATTTT. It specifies CAISESPNTQYF.

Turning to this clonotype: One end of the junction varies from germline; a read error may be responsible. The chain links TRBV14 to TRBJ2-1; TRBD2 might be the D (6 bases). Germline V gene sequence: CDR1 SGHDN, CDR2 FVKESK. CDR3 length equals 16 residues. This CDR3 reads CASSAKRGGIHNERFF. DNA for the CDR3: TGTGCCAGCAGCGCGAAGAGGGGAGGAATCCACAATGAGCGGTTCTTC. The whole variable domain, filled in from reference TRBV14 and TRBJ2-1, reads EAGVTQFPSHSVIEKGQTVTLRCDPISGHDNLYWYRRVMGKEIKFLLHFVKESKQDESGMPNNRFLAERTGGTYSTLKVQPAELEDSGVYFCASSAKRGGIHNERFFGPGTRLTVL.

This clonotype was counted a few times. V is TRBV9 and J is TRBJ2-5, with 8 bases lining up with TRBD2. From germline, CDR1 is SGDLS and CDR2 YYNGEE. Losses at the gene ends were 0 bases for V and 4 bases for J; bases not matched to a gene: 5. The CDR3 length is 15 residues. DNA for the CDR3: TGTGCCAGCAGCGTAGCGGGGGGGCCGTCAGAGACCCAGTACTTC. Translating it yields CASSVAGGPSETQYF.

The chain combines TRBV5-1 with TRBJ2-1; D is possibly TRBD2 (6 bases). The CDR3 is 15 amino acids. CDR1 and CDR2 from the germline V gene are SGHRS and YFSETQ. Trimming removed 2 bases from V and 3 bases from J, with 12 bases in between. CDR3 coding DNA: TGCGCCAGCAGCTTTGTAGGGACTGGCTACAATGAGCAGTTCTTC. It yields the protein CASSFVGTGYNEQFF.

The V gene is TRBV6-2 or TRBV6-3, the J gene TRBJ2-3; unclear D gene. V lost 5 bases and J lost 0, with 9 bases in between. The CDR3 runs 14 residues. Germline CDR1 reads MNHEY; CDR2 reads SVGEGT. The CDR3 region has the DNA TGTGCCAGCAGTGACCTCTATAGCACAGATACGCAGTATTTT. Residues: CASSDLYSTDTQYF.

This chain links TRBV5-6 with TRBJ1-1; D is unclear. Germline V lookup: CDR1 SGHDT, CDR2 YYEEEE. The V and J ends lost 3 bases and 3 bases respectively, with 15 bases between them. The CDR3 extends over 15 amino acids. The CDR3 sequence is CASSSATAWDTEAFF. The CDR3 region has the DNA TGTGCCAGCAGCTCCGCTACGGCTTGGGACACTGAAGCTTTCTTT.

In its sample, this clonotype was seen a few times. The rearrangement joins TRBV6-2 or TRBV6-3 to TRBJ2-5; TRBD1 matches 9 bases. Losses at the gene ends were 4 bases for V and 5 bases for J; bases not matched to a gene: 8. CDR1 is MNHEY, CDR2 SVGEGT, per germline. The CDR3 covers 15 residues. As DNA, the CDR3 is TGTGCCAGCAGTTGGAGGGACAGGGATTTGGAGACCCAGTACTTC. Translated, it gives CASSWRDRDLETQYF.

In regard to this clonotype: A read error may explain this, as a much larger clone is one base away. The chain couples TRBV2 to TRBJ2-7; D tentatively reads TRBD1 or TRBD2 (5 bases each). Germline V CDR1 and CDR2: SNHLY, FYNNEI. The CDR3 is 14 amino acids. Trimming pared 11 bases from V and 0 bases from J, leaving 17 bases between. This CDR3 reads CAGIGTGSSYEQYF. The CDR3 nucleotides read TGTGCCGGTATCGGGACGGGGAGCTCCTACGAGCAGTACTTC.

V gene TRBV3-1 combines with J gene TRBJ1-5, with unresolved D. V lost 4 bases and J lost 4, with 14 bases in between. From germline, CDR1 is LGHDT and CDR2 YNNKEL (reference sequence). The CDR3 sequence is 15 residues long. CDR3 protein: CASSPRPHSNQPQHF. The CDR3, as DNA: TGTGCCAGCAGCCCGAGGCCCCATTCGAATCAGCCCCAGCATTTT. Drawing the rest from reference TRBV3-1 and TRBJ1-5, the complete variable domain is DTAVSQTPKYLVTQMGNDKSIKCEQNLGHDTMYWYKQDSKKFLKIMFSYNNKELIINETVPNRFSPKSPDKAHLNLHINSLELGDSAVYFCASSPRPHSNQPQHFGDGTRLSIL.

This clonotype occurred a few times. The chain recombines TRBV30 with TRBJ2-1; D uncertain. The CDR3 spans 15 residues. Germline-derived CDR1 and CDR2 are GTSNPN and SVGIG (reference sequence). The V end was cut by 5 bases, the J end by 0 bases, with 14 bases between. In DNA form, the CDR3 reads TGTGCCTGGGTCGACTGGGCCAGCTCCTACAATGAGCAGTTCTTC. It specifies CAWVDWASSYNEQFF.